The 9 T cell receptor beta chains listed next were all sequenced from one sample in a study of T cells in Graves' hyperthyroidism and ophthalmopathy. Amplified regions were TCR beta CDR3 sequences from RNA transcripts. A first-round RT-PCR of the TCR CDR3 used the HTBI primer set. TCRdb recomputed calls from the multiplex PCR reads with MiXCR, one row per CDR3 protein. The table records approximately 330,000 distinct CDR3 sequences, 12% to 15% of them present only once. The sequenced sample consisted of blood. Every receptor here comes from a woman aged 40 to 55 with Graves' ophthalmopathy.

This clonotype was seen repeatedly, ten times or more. The CDR3 sequence is CASSRNRVGTEAFF. CDR3 bases: TGTGCCAGCAGTCGGAACAGGGTGGGAACTGAAGCTTTCTTT. The chain has TRBV11-3 and TRBJ1-1; D is possibly TRBD1 (6 bases). Deletions cut 6 bases from V and 5 bases from J, with 16 bases between. This CDR3 is 14 amino acids long. CDR1 and CDR2 from the germline V gene are SGHNT and YENEEA.

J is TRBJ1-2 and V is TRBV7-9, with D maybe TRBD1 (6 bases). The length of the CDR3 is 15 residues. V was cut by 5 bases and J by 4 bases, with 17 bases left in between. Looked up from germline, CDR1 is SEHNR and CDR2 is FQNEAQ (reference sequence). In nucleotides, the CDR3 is TGTGCCAGCAGCCAGAGTCAGGGGTTAGCCTATGGCTACACCTTC. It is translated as CASSQSQGLAYGYTF.

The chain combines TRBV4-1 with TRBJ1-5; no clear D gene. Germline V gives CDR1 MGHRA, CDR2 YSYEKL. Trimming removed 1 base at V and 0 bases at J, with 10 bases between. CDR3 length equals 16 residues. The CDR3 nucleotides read TGCGCCAGCAGCCAAGTTTCCGGATATAGCAATCAGCCCCAGCATTTT. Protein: CASSQVSGYSNQPQHF.

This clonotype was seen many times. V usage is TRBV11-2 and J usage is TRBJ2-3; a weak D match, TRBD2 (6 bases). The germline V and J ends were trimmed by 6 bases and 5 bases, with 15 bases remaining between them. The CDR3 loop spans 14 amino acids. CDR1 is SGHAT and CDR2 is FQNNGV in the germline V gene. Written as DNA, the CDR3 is TGTGCCAGCAGTCCCATCCCCGGGGGAGATACGCAGTATTTT. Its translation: CASSPIPGGDTQYF.

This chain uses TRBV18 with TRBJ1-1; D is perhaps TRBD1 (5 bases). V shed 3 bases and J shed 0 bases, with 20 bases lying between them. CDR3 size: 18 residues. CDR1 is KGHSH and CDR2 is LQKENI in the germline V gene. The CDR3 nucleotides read TGTGCCAGCTCACCCACCGTGCGACAGCTAGACTTGAACACTGAAGCTTTCTTT. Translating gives CASSPTVRQLDLNTEAFF.

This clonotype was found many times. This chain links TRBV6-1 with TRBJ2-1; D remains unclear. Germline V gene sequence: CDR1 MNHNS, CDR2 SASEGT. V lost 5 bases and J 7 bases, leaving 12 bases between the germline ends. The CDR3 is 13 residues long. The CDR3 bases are TGTGCCAGCAGTCTAGGAACATGGAATGAGCAGTTCTTC. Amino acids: CASSLGTWNEQFF.

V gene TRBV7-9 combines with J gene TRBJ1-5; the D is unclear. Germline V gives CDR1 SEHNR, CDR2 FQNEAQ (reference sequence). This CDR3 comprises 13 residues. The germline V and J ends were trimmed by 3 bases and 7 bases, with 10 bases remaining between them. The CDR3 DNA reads TGTGCCAGCAGCTTGAGTCAGCAACAGCCCCAGCATTTT. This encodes CASSLSQQQPQHF.

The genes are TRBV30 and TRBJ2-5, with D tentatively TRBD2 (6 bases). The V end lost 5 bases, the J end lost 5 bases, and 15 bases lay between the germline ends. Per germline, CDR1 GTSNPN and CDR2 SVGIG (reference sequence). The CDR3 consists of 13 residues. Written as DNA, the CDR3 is TGTGCCTGGGGACCGACGGGGGTTGAGACCCAGTACTTC. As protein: CAWGPTGVETQYF.

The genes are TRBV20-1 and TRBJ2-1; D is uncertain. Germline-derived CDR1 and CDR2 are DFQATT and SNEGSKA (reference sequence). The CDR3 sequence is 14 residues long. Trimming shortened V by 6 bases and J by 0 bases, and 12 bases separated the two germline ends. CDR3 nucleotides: TGCAGTGCCCAAAGGATAAGCTCCTACAATGAGCAGTTCTTC. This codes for CSAQRISSYNEQFF.